This note documents a single TCR beta chain sequence. The CDR3 loop spans 17 amino acids. Authors' processing steps: Reference gene primer amplification gave nucleated cell count estimates. Clones were read by immunoSEQ multiplex PCR, and TCRdb kept only the in-frame ones, dropping some. That table gives V, J and clone size, and the DNA gave D and trimming. Among fewer than 250,000 clones listed, over 80% were seen once. The sample is drawn from a study of blood T cell repertoires in COVID-19. Study-level background: The United States, Italy and Spain provided the acute and convalescent COVID-19 samples. T cells, B-cell-depleted T cells, or PBMCs supplied cDNA or gDNA.

The sequence was obtained from a human donor in a cohort sampled during active COVID-19. Sequenced sample: peripheral blood. The chain carries TRBV12-1 and TRBJ2-4; the table's D call TRBD1 went unverified against the DNA. TRBV12-1 is an annotated pseudogene. In DNA, the CDR3 is TGTGCCAGCAGGGACAGGGGCCAGGACCTAGCCAAAAACATTCAGTACTTC. Translating gives CASRDRGQDLAKNIQYF.